Presented here are 2 T cell receptor beta chains from one specimen sequenced in a study of T-cell reconstitution after alpha-beta-depleted transplantation in children. Preparation of the TCRbeta library involved a method that used unique molecular identifiers. TCRdb re-called the PCR reads through MiXCR, storing one row per CDR3 protein. The table lists 17,000 or so distinct CDR3 sequences, under 15% of them singletons. The sequencing used PBMCs, mostly from graft donor cells, collected 180 days after TCRalphabeta/CD19-depleted stem cell transplant. These receptors all stem from a boy in the first two years of life who had a stem cell transplant for Wiskott-Aldrich syndrome, so the T cells may come from the graft donor.

In this sample, this clonotype turned up a few times. The chain has TRBV7-9 and TRBJ2-1, with 7 positions matching TRBD2. J gave up 4 bases and V 1 base, and 4 bases lay outside the gene matches. The CDR3 covers 15 residues. The germline V gene encodes CDR1 SEHNR and CDR2 FQNEAQ (reference sequence). Here the CDR3 DNA reads TGTGCCAGCAGCTTAGGCGGGAGAATGTACAATGAGCAGTTCTTC. Its protein product is CASSLGGRMYNEQFF. The variable domain in full, with the rest retrieved from reference TRBV7-9 and TRBJ2-1, is DTGVSQNPRHKITKRGQNVTFRCDPISEHNRLYWYRQTLGQGPEFLTYFQNEAQLEKSRLLSDRFSAERPKGSFSTLEIQRTEQGDSAMYLCASSLGGRMYNEQFFGPGTRLTVL.

The sample holds many counts of this clonotype. The chain joins TRBV24-1 to TRBJ2-3, with TRBD2 matching 13 bases. V lost 2 bases and J lost 2; bases outside the gene matches: 3. There are 17 residues in the CDR3. Germline CDR1 reads KGHDR; CDR2 reads SFDVKD. In DNA, the CDR3 is TGTGCCACCAGTGATTGGACTAGCGGGGGAACCACAGATACGCAGTATTTT. This sequence encodes CATSDWTSGGTTDTQYF.